This T cell receptor beta chain was found in a study of T-cell reconstitution after alpha-beta-depleted transplantation in children. Findings of the study overall: By one year post-transplant, T-cell counts and diversity largely arose from T cells that were newly produced.

This clonotype was picked up a small number of times. Its specificity is unknown. CDR3 length equals 16 residues. Germline-derived CDR1 and CDR2 are SGHRS and YFSETQ. Trimming took off 4 bases at V and 5 bases at J, with 16 bases between the two ends. It was with unique molecular identifiers that the TCRbeta library was prepared. From the PCR reads, TCRdb called clonotypes with MiXCR, one entry per CDR3 protein. The top ten clones hold 0.79% of a sample with around 670,000 distinct CDR3 sequences, about an eighth of them seen once. This sequence was found in a girl under 10 years old with congenital amegakaryocytic thrombocytopenia, due to receive a stem cell transplant. The genes are TRBV5-1 and TRBJ1-6; weak D call: TRBD1 (5 bases). The material was PBMCs, obtained before TCRalphabeta/CD19-depleted stem cell transplant. The CDR3 spells CASSVIQGADNSPLHF. CDR3 coding DNA: TGCGCCAGCAGCGTCATCCAGGGCGCGGATAATTCACCCCTCCACTTT.